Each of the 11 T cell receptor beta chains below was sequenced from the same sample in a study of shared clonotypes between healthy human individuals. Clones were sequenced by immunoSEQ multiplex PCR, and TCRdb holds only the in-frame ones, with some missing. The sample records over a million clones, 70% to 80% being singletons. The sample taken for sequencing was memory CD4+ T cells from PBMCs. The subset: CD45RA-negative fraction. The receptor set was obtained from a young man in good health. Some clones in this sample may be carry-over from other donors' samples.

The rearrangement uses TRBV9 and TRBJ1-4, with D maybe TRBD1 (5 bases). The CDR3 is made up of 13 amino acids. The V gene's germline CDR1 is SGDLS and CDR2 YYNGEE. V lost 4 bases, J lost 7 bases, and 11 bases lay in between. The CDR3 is CASSPIGTEKLFF. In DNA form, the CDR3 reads TGTGCCAGCAGCCCTATAGGGACTGAAAAACTGTTTTTT.

CDR3 in amino acids: CASSGGRVWSGNTIYF. CDR3 DNA: TGCGCCAGCAGCGGGGGCAGGGTTTGGTCTGGAAACACCATATATTTT. V and J are TRBV5-1 and TRBJ1-3; D is perhaps TRBD1 (6 bases). This CDR3 spans 16 amino acids. Trimming removed 4 bases from V and 1 base from J, with 15 bases in between. The V gene's germline CDR1 is SGHRS and CDR2 YFSETQ.

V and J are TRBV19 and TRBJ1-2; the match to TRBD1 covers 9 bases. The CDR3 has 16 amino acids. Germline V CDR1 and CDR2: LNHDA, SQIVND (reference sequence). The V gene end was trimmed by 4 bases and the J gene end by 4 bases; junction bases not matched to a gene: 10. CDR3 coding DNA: TGTGCCAGTAGTACCTATTTGGACAGGGGAGCCTATGGCTACACCTTC. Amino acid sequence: CASSTYLDRGAYGYTF.

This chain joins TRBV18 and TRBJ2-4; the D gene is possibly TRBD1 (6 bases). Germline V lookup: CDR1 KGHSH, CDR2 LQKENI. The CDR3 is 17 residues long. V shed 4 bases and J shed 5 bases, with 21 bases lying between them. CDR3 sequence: CASSHQQGLPPQNIQYF. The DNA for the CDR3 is TGTGCCAGCTCACATCAACAGGGCCTCCCACCCCAAAACATTCAGTACTTC.

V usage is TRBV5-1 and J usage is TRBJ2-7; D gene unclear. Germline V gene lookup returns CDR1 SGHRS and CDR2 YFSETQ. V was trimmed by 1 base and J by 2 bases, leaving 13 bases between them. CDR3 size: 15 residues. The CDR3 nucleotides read TGCGCCAGCAGCTTGTTTTCTTCCGCCCCCTACGAGCAGTACTTC. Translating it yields CASSLFSSAPYEQYF.

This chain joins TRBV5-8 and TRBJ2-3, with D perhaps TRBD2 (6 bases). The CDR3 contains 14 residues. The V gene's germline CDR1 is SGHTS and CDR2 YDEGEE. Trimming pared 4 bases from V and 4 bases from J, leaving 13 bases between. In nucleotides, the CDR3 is TGTGCCAGCAGCCGGGGGATTGTTCCAGATACGCAGTATTTT. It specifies CASSRGIVPDTQYF.

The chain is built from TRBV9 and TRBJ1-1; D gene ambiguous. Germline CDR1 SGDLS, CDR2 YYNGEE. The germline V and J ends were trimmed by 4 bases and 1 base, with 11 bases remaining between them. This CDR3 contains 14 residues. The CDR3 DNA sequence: TGTGCCAGCAGCCCTGACCCTTCGAACACTGAAGCTTTCTTT. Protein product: CASSPDPSNTEAFF.

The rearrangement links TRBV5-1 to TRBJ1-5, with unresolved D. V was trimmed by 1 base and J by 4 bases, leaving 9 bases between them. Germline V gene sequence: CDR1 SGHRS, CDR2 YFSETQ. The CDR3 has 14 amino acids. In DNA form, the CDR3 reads TGCGCCAGCAGCTTGTCCGGGAAGAATCAGCCCCAGCATTTT. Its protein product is CASSLSGKNQPQHF. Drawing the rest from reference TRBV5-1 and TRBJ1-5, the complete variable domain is KAGVTQTPRYLIKTRGQQVTLSCSPISGHRSVSWYQQTPGQGLQFLFEYFSETQRNKGNFPGRFSGRQFSNSRSEMNVSTLELGDSALYLCASSLSGKNQPQHFGDGTRLSIL.

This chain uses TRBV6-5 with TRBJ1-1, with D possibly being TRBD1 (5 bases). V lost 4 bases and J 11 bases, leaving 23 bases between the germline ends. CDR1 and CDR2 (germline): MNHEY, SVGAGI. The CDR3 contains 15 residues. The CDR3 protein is CASSSLTSGERRAFF. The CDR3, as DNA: TGTGCCAGCAGTTCATTGACTTCGGGGGAGAGAAGGGCTTTCTTT.

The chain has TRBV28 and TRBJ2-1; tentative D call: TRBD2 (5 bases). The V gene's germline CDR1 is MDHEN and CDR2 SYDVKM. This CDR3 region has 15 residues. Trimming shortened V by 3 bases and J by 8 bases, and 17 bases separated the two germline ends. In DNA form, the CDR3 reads TGTGCCAGCAGTTTGCAGGCGTCCGTCGGGGATGAGCAGTTCTTC. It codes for CASSLQASVGDEQFF.

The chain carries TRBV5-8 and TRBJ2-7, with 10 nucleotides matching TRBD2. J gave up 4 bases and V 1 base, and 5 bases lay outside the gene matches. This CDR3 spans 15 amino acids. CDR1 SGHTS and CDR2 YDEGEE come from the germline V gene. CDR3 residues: CASSLIASGRYEQYF. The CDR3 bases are TGTGCCAGCAGCTTGATAGCTAGCGGGAGATACGAGCAGTACTTC.